Below are 8 T cell receptor beta chains sequenced from a single sample in a study of CD8+ T cells in alopecia areata (dated by TCRdb to the late 2010s). The method behind the library was the immunoSEQ multiplex PCR assay. To provide template for TCR sequencing, every sample had RNA extracted and reverse transcribed into cDNA. This immuneACCESS table, as held by TCRdb, lists in-frame sequences with V and J called but not all clones. Of the missing ones, under half trace to an unresolved V gene in checked studies; the others have no known cause. A total of about 200,000 clones appear in this sample, 55% to 70% of them only once. Roughly 3.3% of the sample is in the top ten clones. The time point label of this sample denotes: more than three weeks on oral tofacitinib. In the paper's terms, the treatment or condition label means: oral pan-JAK inhibitor, 5-10 mg twice daily. The specimen was CD4+ T cells sorted from blood, collected at week 4, from a patient treated with tofacitinib. These receptors were obtained from a human donor with alopecia areata.

The chain has TRBV5-1 and TRBJ2-5, with 8 positions matching TRBD1. The length of the CDR3 is 14 residues. The trim removed 6 bases at V and 2 bases at J, leaving 6 bases unmatched. In germline, CDR1 is SGHRS, CDR2 YFSETQ. CDR3: CASTTGQVQETQYF. The CDR3 nucleotides are TGCGCCAGCACGACGGGACAGGTACAAGAGACCCAGTACTTC.

The sample holds a few counts of this clone. The chain recombines TRBV25-1 with TRBJ2-5, with 11 bases lining up with TRBD1. CDR3 length equals 13 residues. Trimming removed 8 bases from V and 5 bases from J; junction bases left unmatched: 4. Per the germline V gene, CDR1 is MGHDK and CDR2 is SYGVNS. DNA for the CDR3: TGTGCCAGCGGGACAGGGGGTAGGGAGACCCAGTACTTC. It translates to CASGTGGRETQYF.

This chain's CDR3 is CAWGRGYTF. The CDR3 region has the DNA TGTGCCTGGGGTAGAGGCTACACCTTC. The rearrangement links TRBV30 to TRBJ1-2; no reliable D call. Germline CDR1 reads GTSNPN; CDR2 reads SVGIG (reference sequence). Trimming took 5 bases from V and 8 from J, leaving 6 bases between them. This CDR3 comprises 9 residues.

In its sample, this clone was seen once. This chain connects TRBV5-1 to TRBJ1-1; D is unresolved. Germline V gene sequence: CDR1 SGHRS, CDR2 YFSETQ. The germline V and J ends were trimmed by 0 bases and 6 bases, with 9 bases remaining between them. The CDR3 has 13 residues. CDR3 loop: CASSLVQSAEAFF. CDR3 in DNA: TGCGCCAGCAGCTTGGTGCAGAGCGCTGAAGCTTTCTTT. The whole variable domain, filled in from reference TRBV5-1 and TRBJ1-1, reads KAGVTQTPRYLIKTRGQQVTLSCSPISGHRSVSWYQQTPGQGLQFLFEYFSETQRNKGNFPGRFSGRQFSNSRSEMNVSTLELGDSALYLCASSLVQSAEAFFGQGTRLTVV.

The chain is built from TRBV4-2 and TRBJ1-1; D unresolved. The CDR3 runs to 15 residues. In germline, CDR1 is LGHNA, CDR2 YNFKEQ. Trimming pared 0 bases from V and 1 base from J, leaving 9 bases between. The CDR3: CASSQEVRQNTEAFF. The DNA of the CDR3 is TGTGCCAGCAGCCAAGAGGTCAGGCAGAACACTGAAGCTTTCTTT.

This clone was seen more than once but under ten times. The J gene is TRBJ1-1, the V gene TRBV10-3; D gene uncertain. The length of the CDR3 is 14 residues. V was clipped by 4 bases and J by 1 base, with 10 bases between them. CDR1 and CDR2 (germline): ENHRY, SYGVKD. CDR3 sequence: CAISGAGRNTEAFF. DNA for the CDR3: TGTGCCATCAGTGGGGCGGGGAGGAACACTGAAGCTTTCTTT.

The genes are TRBV9 and TRBJ2-3; D gene ambiguous. V lost 4 bases and J lost 6, with 15 bases in between. Germline V gene sequence: CDR1 SGDLS, CDR2 YYNGEE. This CDR3 has 14 amino acids. CDR3 amino acids: CASSLGLAFDTQYF. CDR3 DNA sequence: TGTGCCAGCAGCCTAGGGTTGGCGTTCGATACGCAGTATTTT.

This clone was seen only a few times. The genes are TRBV12-5 and TRBJ2-2, with D possibly TRBD1 on 6 matching bases. The CDR3 is 15 amino acids. Looked up from germline, CDR1 is LGHNT and CDR2 is FRNRAP. V lost 2 bases and J lost 4, with 11 bases in between. CDR3 sequence (DNA): TGTGCTAGTGGTTTGAGTACAGGGCCCACCGGGGAGCTGTTTTTT. Protein sequence: CASGLSTGPTGELFF.